This T cell receptor beta chain was observed in a study of blood T cell repertoires in COVID-19 (dated by TCRdb to the early 2020s). Context from the whole study: Samples covering the acute and convalescent phases of COVID-19 were provided by collaborators in the United States, Italy and Spain. The prospective study material was composed of cDNA or gDNA derived from T cells, B-cell-depleted T cells, or PBMCs. The dataset comprised deeply sampled blood TCRbeta repertoires from subjects exposed to, actively infected with, or recovered from COVID-19. The repertoires were released in a freely available public database intended as a resource for research on the immune response to SARS-CoV-2. Samples were obtained from the ongoing ImmuneRACE study (first 160 participants) and from over 1,000 subjects provided by 6 global collaborators. Sample metadata almost always included a de-identified subject ID, COVID-19 status, age in years and sex. Where available, HLA class I and class II types were taken from metadata supplied by the sample provider and were not determined by assay-based typing. What the authors observed across the whole study: The quantity of clinical and demographic metadata differed by source and by participant and was supplied without curation.

The collaborating institutions used their own protocols to collect whole blood in K2EDTA tubes. For TCRbeta analysis, collaborators shipped samples as frozen whole blood, isolated PBMCs, or DNA extracted from either of those sample types. From its cysteine to its phenylalanine, the CDR3 spans 11 amino acids. Only the CDR3 DNA is retained, 33 bases long and in frame from the first base. Between the V and J ends, shortened by 4 bases and 8 bases respectively, the junction contains 8 bases. The germline V gene (reference sequence) sets CDR1 to SEHNR and CDR2 to FQNEAQ. The immunoSEQ Assay, a bias-controlled multiplex PCR, was used to amplify TCRbeta CDR3 regions from genomic DNA. Per the authors' processing: The number of nucleated cells in each sample was estimated from the amplification of reference gene primers within the assay. To quantify the absolute abundance of each unique TCRbeta CDR3 rearrangement, sequence reads were collapsed and filtered. Productive Simpson clonality was computed per sample as the square root of Simpson's diversity index over productive rearrangements. The immuneACCESS repertoire file appears here via TCRdb, limited to in-frame rearrangements. These files lack a portion of the clones; in checked studies, under half of the deficit traces to unresolved V genes, and the cause of the others is not known. For V, J and clone size, that table is used; D and trimming come from the DNA. The sample records 90,000 to 120,000 clones, about 91% of which are singletons. 6.8% of the sample goes to the ten largest clones.

Concerning this clone: Its antigen remains undetermined. Base-call qualities are not available, and no considerably larger clone is one nucleotide away.

The chain joins TRBV7-9 to TRBJ1-2; the D segment cannot be called with confidence. Sequenced input: peripheral blood. This receptor was identified in a man aged 50-59 years with active or convalescent COVID-19. Here is the DNA: TGTGCCAGCAGCTCCGGTAGAGGCTACACCTTC. Translation gives CASSSGRGYTF.